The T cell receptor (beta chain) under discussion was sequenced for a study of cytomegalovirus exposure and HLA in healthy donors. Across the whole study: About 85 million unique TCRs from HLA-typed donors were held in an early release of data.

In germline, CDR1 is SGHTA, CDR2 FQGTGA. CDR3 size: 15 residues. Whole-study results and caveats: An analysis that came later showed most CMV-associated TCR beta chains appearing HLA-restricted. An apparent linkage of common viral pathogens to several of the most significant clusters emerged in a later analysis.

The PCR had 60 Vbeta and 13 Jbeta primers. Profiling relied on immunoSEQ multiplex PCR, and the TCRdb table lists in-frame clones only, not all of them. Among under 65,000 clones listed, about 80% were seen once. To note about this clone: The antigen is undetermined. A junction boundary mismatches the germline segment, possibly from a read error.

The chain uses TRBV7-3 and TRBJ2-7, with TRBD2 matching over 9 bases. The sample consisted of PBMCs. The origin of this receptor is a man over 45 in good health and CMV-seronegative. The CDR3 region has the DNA TGTGCCAGCAGCAAGACTAGCGGCTTCTCCAACGAGCAGTACTTC. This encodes CASSKTSGFSNEQYF.